This T cell receptor (beta chain) is from a study of blood T cell repertoires in COVID-19 (dated by TCRdb to about 2020). Broadly, across the study: Collaborator samples came from the United States, Italy and Spain and covered acute and convalescent phases of COVID-19. The prospective study material was composed of cDNA or gDNA derived from T cells, B-cell-depleted T cells, or PBMCs. Deeply sampled blood TCRbeta repertoires from subjects exposed to, actively infected with, or recovered from COVID-19 were included in the dataset. The repertoires were released in a freely available public database meant as a resource for research on the immune response to SARS-CoV-2. The samples were drawn from the first 160 participants of the ongoing ImmuneRACE study and from 1,254 subjects provided by 6 global collaborators. A de-identified subject ID, COVID-19 status, age in years and sex were almost always included in the sample metadata. Where HLA class I and class II types were available, the types were taken from metadata supplied by the sample provider, not from assay-based typing. The research as a whole found: How much clinical and demographic metadata was included differed by source and by participant, and the metadata was provided uncurated.

With regard to this clone: Which antigen it targets is not known. Base-call qualities are not available, and no considerably larger clone is one nucleotide away.

The collaborating institutions used their own protocols to collect whole blood in K2EDTA tubes. For TCRbeta analysis, collaborators shipped samples in one of three forms: frozen whole blood, isolated PBMCs, or DNA extracted from either of those sample types. The immunoSEQ Assay, a bias-controlled multiplex PCR, was used to amplify TCRbeta CDR3 regions from genomic DNA. The authors' pipeline ran thus. Within the assay, amplification of reference gene primers was used to estimate how many nucleated cells each sample contained. To quantify the absolute abundance of each unique TCRbeta CDR3 rearrangement, sequence reads were collapsed and filtered. Productive Simpson clonality was computed per sample as the square root of Simpson's diversity index over productive rearrangements. TCRdb took this table from immuneACCESS and kept in-frame rearrangements with V and J called. Such tables lack part of the clones; where checked against another copy, unresolved V genes explain under half of the gap, and the rest is unexplained. V, J and clone size are taken as reported in that table, and D and trimming were inferred from the DNA itself. This sample gives about half a million clones in total; 80% to 90% of them show up just once. About 3% of the sample belongs to the ten largest clones.

Sequenced material: peripheral blood. The sequence derives from a human donor in a cohort sampled during active COVID-19.

The CDR3 is CATSGTTHYEQYF. The nucleotide sequence reads as follows: TGTGCCACCTCCGGGACTACCCACTACGAGCAGTACTTC. The rearranged segments are TRBV10-3 and TRBJ2-7; TRBD2 aligns with 7 central bases. Trimmed from V: 10 bases; trimmed from J: 3 bases; junction bases lacking a gene match: 9. From its cysteine to its phenylalanine, the CDR3 spans 13 amino acids. CDR3 DNA only is kept here, 39 bases in frame from base 1. Taken from the germline V gene, the CDR1 and CDR2 loops are ENHRY and SYGVKD.